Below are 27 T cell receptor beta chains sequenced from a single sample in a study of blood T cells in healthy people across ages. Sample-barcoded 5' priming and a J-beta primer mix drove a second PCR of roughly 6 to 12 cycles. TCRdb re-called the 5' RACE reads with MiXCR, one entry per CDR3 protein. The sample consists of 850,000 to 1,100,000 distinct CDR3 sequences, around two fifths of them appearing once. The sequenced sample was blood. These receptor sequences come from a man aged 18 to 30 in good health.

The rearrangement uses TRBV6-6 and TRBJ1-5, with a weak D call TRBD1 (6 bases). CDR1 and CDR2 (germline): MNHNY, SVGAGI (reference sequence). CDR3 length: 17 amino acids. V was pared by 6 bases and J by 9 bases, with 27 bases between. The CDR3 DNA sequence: TGTGCCAGCAGCAATACAGGGCTTGCCTCCCCGGTTTCGCCCCAGCATTTT. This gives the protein CASSNTGLASPVSPQHF.

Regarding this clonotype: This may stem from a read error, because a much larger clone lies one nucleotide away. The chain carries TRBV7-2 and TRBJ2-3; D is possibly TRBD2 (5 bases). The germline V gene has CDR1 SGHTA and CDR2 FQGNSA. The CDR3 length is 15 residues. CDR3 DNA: TGTGCCAGCAGCCTTAGCCCCCTAGCCACAGATACGGAGTATTTT. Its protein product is CASSLSPLATDTEYF. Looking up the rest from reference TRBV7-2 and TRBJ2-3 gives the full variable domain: GAGVSQSPSNKVTEKGKDVELRCDPISGHTALYWYRQSLGQGLEFLIYFQGNSAPDKSGLPSDRFSAERTGGSVSTLTIQRTQQEDSAVYLCASSLSPLATDTEYFGPGTRLTVL.

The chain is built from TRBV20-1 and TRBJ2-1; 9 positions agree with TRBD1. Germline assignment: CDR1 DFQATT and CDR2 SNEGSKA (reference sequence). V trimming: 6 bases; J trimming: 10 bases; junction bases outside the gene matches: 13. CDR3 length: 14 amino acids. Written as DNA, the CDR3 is TGCAGTGCGGAGAGACAGGGGGGGGGATGGGAGCAGTTCTTC. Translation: CSAERQGGGWEQFF.

The DNA of the CDR3 is TGTGCCAGCATCCCACAGGGGGGAGTCCCTGAAGCTTTCTTT. Protein: CASIPQGGVPEAFF. The chain combines TRBV6-6 with TRBJ1-1; 8 bases map to TRBD1. V trimming: 7 bases; J trimming: 6 bases; junction bases outside the gene matches: 10. The CDR3 contains 14 residues. CDR1 and CDR2 (germline): MNHNY, SVGAGI (reference sequence).

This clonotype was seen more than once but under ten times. CDR3 sequence: CASSGRQTGELFF. CDR3 coding DNA: TGTGCCAGCAGTGGCAGGCAAACCGGGGAGCTGTTTTTT. This chain connects TRBV9 to TRBJ2-2; no definite D call. In germline, CDR1 is SGDLS, CDR2 YYNGEE. The V end was cut by 5 bases, the J end by 5 bases, with 10 bases between. The CDR3 loop spans 13 amino acids.

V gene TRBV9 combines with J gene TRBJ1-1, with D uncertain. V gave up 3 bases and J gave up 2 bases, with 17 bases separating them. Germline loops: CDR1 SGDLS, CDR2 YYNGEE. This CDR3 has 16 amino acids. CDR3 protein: CASSEDLVEGNTEAFF. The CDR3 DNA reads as TGTGCCAGCAGCGAAGATCTAGTTGAGGGAAACACTGAAGCTTTCTTT.

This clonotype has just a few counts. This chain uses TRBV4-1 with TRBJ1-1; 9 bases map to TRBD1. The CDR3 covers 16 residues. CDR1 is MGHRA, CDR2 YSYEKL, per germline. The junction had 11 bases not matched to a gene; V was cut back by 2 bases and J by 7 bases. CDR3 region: CASSQPLRTGEGEAFF. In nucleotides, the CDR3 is TGCGCCAGCAGCCAACCGCTCAGGACAGGGGAGGGTGAAGCTTTCTTT.

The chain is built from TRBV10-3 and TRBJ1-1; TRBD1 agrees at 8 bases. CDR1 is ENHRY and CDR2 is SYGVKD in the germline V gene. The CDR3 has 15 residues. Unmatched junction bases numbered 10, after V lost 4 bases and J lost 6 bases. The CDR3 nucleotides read TGTGCCATCAGTGCTAATCAGGGGGCAGATGCTGAAGCTTTCTTT. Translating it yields CAISANQGADAEAFF.

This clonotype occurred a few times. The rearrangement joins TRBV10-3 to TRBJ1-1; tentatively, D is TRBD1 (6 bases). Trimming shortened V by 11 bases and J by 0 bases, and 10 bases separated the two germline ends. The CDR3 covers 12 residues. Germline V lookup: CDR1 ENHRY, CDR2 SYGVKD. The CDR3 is CASEGVNTEAFF. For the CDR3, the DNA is TGTGCCTCAGAGGGGGTGAACACTGAAGCTTTCTTT.

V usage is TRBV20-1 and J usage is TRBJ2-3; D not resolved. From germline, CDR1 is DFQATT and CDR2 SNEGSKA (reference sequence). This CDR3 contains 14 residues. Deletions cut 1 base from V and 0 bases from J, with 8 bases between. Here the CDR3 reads CSARVGYSTDTQYF. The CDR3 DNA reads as TGCAGTGCTAGAGTCGGTTATAGCACAGATACGCAGTATTTT.

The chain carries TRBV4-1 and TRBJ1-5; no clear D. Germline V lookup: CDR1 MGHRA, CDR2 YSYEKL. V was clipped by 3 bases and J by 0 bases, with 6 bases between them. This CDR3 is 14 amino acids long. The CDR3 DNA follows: TGCGCCAGCAGCCAGGCTCCTAGCAATCAGCCCCAGCATTTT. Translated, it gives CASSQAPSNQPQHF.

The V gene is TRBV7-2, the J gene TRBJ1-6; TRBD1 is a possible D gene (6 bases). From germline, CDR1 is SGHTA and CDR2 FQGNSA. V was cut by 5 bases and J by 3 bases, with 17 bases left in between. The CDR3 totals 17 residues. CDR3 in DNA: TGTGCCAGCAGCCCGCATGGGGGGCATTTCTATAATTCACCCCTCCACTTT. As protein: CASSPHGGHFYNSPLHF.

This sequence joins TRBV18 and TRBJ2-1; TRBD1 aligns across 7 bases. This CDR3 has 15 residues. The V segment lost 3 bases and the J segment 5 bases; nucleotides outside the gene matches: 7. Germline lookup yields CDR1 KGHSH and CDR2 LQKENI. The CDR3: CASSPLRGQNNEQFF. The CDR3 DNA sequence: TGTGCCAGCTCACCTCTGAGGGGGCAGAACAATGAGCAGTTCTTC.

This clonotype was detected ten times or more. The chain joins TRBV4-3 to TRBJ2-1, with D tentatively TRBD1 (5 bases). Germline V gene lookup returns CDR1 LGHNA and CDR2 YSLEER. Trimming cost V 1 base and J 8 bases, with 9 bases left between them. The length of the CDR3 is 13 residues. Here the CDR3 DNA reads TGCGCCAGCAGCCAAGGCCAGGGATATGAGCAGTTCTTC. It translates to CASSQGQGYEQFF.

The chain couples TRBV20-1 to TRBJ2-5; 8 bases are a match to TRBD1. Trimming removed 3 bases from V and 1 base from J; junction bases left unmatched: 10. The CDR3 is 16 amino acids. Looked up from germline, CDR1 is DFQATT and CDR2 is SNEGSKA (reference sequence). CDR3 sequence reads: CSARKSGQGAQETQYF. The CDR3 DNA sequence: TGCAGTGCTAGGAAGAGTGGTCAGGGGGCCCAAGAGACCCAGTACTTC.

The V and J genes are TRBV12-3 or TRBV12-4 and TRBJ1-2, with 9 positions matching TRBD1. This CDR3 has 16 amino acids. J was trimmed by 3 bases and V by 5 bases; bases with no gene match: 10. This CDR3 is CASSLEAGQGDYGYTF. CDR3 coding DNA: TGTGCCAGCAGTCTAGAGGCGGGACAGGGTGACTATGGCTACACCTTC.

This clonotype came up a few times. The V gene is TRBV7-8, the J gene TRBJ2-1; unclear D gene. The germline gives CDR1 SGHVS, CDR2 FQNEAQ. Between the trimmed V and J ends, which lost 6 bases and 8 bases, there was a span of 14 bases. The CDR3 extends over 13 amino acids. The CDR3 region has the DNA TGTGCCAGCAGTCCTGCCGTTGGGCATGAGCAGTTCTTC. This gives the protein CASSPAVGHEQFF.

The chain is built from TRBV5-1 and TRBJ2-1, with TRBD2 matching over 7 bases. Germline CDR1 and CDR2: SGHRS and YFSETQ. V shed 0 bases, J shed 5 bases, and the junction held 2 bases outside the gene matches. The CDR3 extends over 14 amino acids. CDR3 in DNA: TGCGCCAGCAGCTTGGGGACTAGGAACAATGAGCAGTTCTTC. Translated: CASSLGTRNNEQFF. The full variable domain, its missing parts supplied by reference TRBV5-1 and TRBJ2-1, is KAGVTQTPRYLIKTRGQQVTLSCSPISGHRSVSWYQQTPGQGLQFLFEYFSETQRNKGNFPGRFSGRQFSNSRSEMNVSTLELGDSALYLCASSLGTRNNEQFFGPGTRLTVL.

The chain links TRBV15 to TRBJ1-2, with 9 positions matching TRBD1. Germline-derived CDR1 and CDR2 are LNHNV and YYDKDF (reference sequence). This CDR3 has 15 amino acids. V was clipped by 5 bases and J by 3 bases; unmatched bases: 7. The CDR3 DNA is TGTGCCACCAGCGGATCACAGGGGGCGGACTATGGCTACACCTTC. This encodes CATSGSQGADYGYTF.

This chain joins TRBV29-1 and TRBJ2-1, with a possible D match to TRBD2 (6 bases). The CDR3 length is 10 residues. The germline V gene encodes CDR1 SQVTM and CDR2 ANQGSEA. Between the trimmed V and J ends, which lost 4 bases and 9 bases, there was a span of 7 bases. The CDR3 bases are TGCAGCGTTGTGGGGGGTGAGCAGTTCTTC. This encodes CSVVGGEQFF.

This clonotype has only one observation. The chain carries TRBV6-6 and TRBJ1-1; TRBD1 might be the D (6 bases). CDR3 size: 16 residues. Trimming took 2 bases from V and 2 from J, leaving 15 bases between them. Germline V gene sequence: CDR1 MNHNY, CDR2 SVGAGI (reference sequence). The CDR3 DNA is TGTGCCAGCAGTTACCCCTCGCGGGGGCGAAACACTGAAGCTTTCTTT. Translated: CASSYPSRGRNTEAFF.

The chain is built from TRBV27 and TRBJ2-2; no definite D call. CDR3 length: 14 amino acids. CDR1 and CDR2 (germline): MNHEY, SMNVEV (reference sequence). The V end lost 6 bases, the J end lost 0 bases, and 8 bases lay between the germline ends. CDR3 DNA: TGTGCCAGCAGGAATTTCGCGAACACCGGGGAGCTGTTTTTT. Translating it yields CASRNFANTGELFF.

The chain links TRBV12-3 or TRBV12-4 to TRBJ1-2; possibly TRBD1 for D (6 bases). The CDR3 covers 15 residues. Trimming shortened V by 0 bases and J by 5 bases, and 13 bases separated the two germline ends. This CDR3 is CASSLAGGPGYGYTF. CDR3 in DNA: TGTGCCAGCAGTTTAGCTGGGGGGCCGGGTTATGGCTACACCTTC.

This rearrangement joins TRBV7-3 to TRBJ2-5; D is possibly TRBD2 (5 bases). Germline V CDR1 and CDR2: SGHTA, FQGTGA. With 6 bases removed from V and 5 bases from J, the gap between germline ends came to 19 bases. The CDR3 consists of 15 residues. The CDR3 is CASSLGLDDTETQYF. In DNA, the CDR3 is TGTGCCAGCAGTTTAGGACTGGACGATACGGAGACCCAGTACTTC.

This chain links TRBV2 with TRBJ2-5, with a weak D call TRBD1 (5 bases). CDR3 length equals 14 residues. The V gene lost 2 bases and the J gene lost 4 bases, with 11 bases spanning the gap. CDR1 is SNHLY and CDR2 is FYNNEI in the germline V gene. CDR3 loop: CASSEQGKIETQYF. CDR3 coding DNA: TGTGCCAGCAGTGAACAGGGCAAGATAGAGACCCAGTACTTC.

Here the CDR3 reads CSAREQPEHNSPLHF. DNA for the CDR3: TGCAGTGCTAGAGAACAACCTGAGCATAATTCACCCCTCCACTTT. The chain carries TRBV20-1 and TRBJ1-6, with D hard to call. The CDR3 is 15 amino acids. The germline V and J ends were trimmed by 0 bases and 5 bases, with 11 bases remaining between them. CDR1 and CDR2 (germline): DFQATT, SNEGSKA (reference sequence).

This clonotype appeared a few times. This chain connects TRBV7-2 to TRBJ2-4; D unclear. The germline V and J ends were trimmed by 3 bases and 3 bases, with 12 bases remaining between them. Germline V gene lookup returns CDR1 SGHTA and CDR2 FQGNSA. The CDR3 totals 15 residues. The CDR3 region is CASSLVRVGKNIQYF. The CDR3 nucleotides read TGTGCCAGCAGCTTGGTGAGAGTTGGCAAAAACATTCAGTACTTC.